These 23 T cell receptor beta chains originate from one sample sequenced in a study of blood T cells in healthy people across ages. Through a sample-barcoded 5' primer and a J-beta primer mix, a second PCR was run for about 6 to 12 cycles. TCRdb re-called the 5' RACE reads through MiXCR, storing one row per CDR3 protein. In the table there are over a million distinct CDR3 sequences, approximately 60% of which are singletons. The sample taken for sequencing was blood. These receptors were obtained from a man younger than 35 in good health.

This clonotype appeared a few times. The chain has TRBV4-3 and TRBJ2-3; a weak D match, TRBD1 (5 bases). Trimming removed 5 bases at V and 4 bases at J, with 13 bases between. Germline CDR1 LGHNA, CDR2 YSLEER. This CDR3 contains 14 residues. The CDR3: CASSKAGSPDTQYF. The CDR3 bases are TGCGCCAGCAGCAAAGCAGGGTCGCCAGATACGCAGTATTTT.

V is TRBV7-2 and J is TRBJ1-2, with 12 bases identical to TRBD1. The germline V gene encodes CDR1 SGHTA and CDR2 FQGNSA. This CDR3 comprises 15 residues. V was clipped by 5 bases and J by 4 bases; unmatched bases: 5. In DNA, the CDR3 is TGTGCCAGCAGCGGGACAGGGGGCGTTGGCTATGGCTACACCTTC. This codes for CASSGTGGVGYGYTF.

The V and J genes are TRBV27 and TRBJ2-7; 7 bases are shared with TRBD1. After removal of 6 bases from V and 6 bases from J, the junction contained 8 bases not matched to a gene. The CDR3 has 13 residues. Germline V lookup: CDR1 MNHEY, CDR2 SMNVEV (reference sequence). The CDR3 is CASRSTDRVEQYF. The CDR3 DNA is TGTGCCAGCAGATCTACCGACAGGGTCGAGCAGTACTTC.

The chain links TRBV25-1 to TRBJ1-2; D is uncertain. CDR3 length equals 13 residues. Germline CDR1 reads MGHDK; CDR2 reads SYGVNS. V dropped 7 bases and J dropped 8 bases, with 17 bases sitting between them. CDR3 in amino acids: CASTIDGGEGYTF. DNA for the CDR3: TGTGCCAGCACCATAGACGGCGGGGAAGGCTACACCTTC.

This clonotype was detected only once. The rearrangement joins TRBV6-1 to TRBJ2-7, with TRBD1 identical over 10 bases. The germline CDR1 and CDR2 sequences are MNHNS and SASEGT. With V trimmed by 7 bases and J by 0 bases, 21 bases remained unmatched. The CDR3 covers 20 residues. The CDR3: CASTSGQGNETPRSSYEQYF. The CDR3 region has the DNA TGTGCCAGCACCTCGGGACAGGGGAATGAGACACCAAGGAGCTCCTACGAGCAGTACTTC.

This clonotype was counted once. The V gene is TRBV18, the J gene TRBJ1-2; D call uncertain. The CDR3 is made up of 14 amino acids. Germline loops: CDR1 KGHSH, CDR2 LQKENI. V lost 1 base and J 13 bases, leaving 19 bases between the germline ends. The CDR3 is CASSPRETRSIVTF. DNA for the CDR3: TGTGCCAGCTCACCACGCGAGACACGGTCGATTGTCACCTTC.

The chain has TRBV14 and TRBJ2-1; D is possibly TRBD1 (6 bases). Per germline, CDR1 SGHDN and CDR2 FVKESK. This CDR3 has 20 amino acids. The V end was cut by 3 bases, the J end by 0 bases, with 24 bases between. CDR3 nucleotides: TGTGCCAGCAGCCAGCTGCGCTCAGGGGTCCGGGTGTTCTCCTACAATGAGCAGTTCTTC. Translating gives CASSQLRSGVRVFSYNEQFF.

V usage is TRBV4-3 and J usage is TRBJ2-1; D call uncertain. Germline values: CDR1 LGHNA, CDR2 YSLEER. The CDR3 extends over 13 amino acids. V lost 0 bases, J lost 10 bases, and 10 bases lay in between. The CDR3 nucleotides are TGCGCCAGCAGCCAAGATCACGGCCGGGAGCAGTTCTTC. Residues: CASSQDHGREQFF.

The chain links TRBV4-2 to TRBJ2-7; TRBD1 is a possible D gene (6 bases). The CDR3 loop spans 15 amino acids. Germline CDR1 reads LGHNA; CDR2 reads YNFKEQ. Between the trimmed V and J ends, which lost 0 bases and 5 bases, there was a span of 14 bases. The CDR3 DNA reads TGTGCCAGCAGCCAAGACCTAAGGGGGATAGACGAGCAGTACTTC. Amino acid sequence: CASSQDLRGIDEQYF.

The chain has TRBV29-1 and TRBJ1-1; D is ambiguous. This CDR3 spans 14 amino acids. Germline V gene lookup returns CDR1 SQVTM and CDR2 ANQGSEA. Trimming pared 5 bases from V and 0 bases from J, leaving 13 bases between. DNA of the CDR3: TGCAGCGTTTACGGAACTCCTTTGAACACTGAAGCTTTCTTT. Translation: CSVYGTPLNTEAFF.

The chain employs TRBV28 and TRBJ2-5, with D hard to call. Trimming removed 5 bases at V and 3 bases at J, with 10 bases between. Looked up from germline, CDR1 is MDHEN and CDR2 is SYDVKM. The CDR3 runs 13 residues. The CDR3 coding sequence is TGTGCCAGCAGTCTCCCCGTCAAAGAGACCCAGTACTTC. Its translation: CASSLPVKETQYF.

V usage is TRBV10-3 and J usage is TRBJ1-1; 7 bases agree with TRBD1. Looked up from germline, CDR1 is ENHRY and CDR2 is SYGVKD. V shed 6 bases, J shed 7 bases, and the junction held 2 bases outside the gene matches. The CDR3 consists of 11 residues. DNA of the CDR3: TGTGCCATCAGCCGGGACAGTGAAGCTTTCTTT. Protein sequence: CAISRDSEAFF.

This clonotype was observed a single time. The V and J genes are TRBV20-1 and TRBJ1-6; 9 nucleotides line up with TRBD1. The CDR3 has 16 residues. V gave up 2 bases and J gave up 1 base; unmatched junction bases: 3. From germline, CDR1 is DFQATT and CDR2 SNEGSKA (reference sequence). CDR3 nucleotide sequence: TGCAGTGCTAGACTGGACAGGGGATCCTATAATTCACCCCTCCACTTT. It encodes CSARLDRGSYNSPLHF.

The V call is TRBV7-9, the J call TRBJ1-5, with 7 bases lining up with TRBD1. Losses at the gene ends were 5 bases for V and 11 bases for J; bases not matched to a gene: 12. CDR1 is SEHNR, CDR2 FQNEAQ, per germline (reference sequence). This CDR3 has 14 amino acids. The CDR3 is CASSDTGVPDAQHF. The CDR3 region has the DNA TGTGCCAGCAGCGACACAGGGGTCCCAGATGCCCAGCATTTT.

This chain joins TRBV29-1 and TRBJ2-1, with D perhaps being TRBD1 or TRBD2 (5 bases each). This CDR3 is built from 11 residues. V lost 6 bases and J 12 bases, leaving 15 bases between the germline ends. CDR1 and CDR2 from the germline V gene are SQVTM and ANQGSEA. CDR3 residues: CSVMRGGVQFF. The CDR3 DNA reads as TGCAGCGTGATGAGGGGCGGTGTGCAGTTCTTC.

The J gene is TRBJ2-7, the V gene TRBV28; the D call may be TRBD1 or TRBD2 (6 bases each). There are 15 residues in the CDR3. V lost 7 bases and J lost 2, with 18 bases in between. Germline V lookup: CDR1 MDHEN, CDR2 SYDVKM. CDR3: CASKASGGPTYEQYF. The CDR3 region has the DNA TGTGCCAGCAAGGCCTCTGGGGGGCCTACCTACGAGCAGTACTTC.

Comment on this clonotype: A much bigger clone sits one base away, suggesting this may be a read error. The chain uses TRBV27 and TRBJ1-4, with a tentative D call TRBD1 (5 bases). Per the germline V gene, CDR1 is MNHEY and CDR2 is SMNVEV (reference sequence). V was clipped by 3 bases and J by 8 bases, with 13 bases between them. The CDR3 loop spans 14 amino acids. The CDR3 DNA is TGTGCCAGCAGTTTGAGTAGGGGTTGGGAAAAACTGTTTTTT. Protein: CASSLSRGWEKLFF.

To note about this clonotype: At one of its ends the junction is not consistent with the germline gene, which may arise from a read error. This chain uses TRBV6-5 with TRBJ2-7; D is unclear. This CDR3 has 13 residues. The germline V gene encodes CDR1 MNHEY and CDR2 SVGAGI. CDR3 nucleotide sequence: TGTGCCAGCAGTGACTCGAAAGCGTACGAGCAGTACTTC. Translating gives CASSDSKAYEQYF.

The chain employs TRBV6-2 or TRBV6-3 and TRBJ2-1, with D tentatively TRBD1 (6 bases). V shed 2 bases and J shed 1 base, with 24 bases lying between them. The CDR3 runs to 20 residues. The germline CDR1 and CDR2 sequences are MNHEY and SVGEGT. The DNA of the CDR3 is TGTGCCAGCAGTTACCTATCGGGTTCGTGGGGGCGAGGGTCCTACAATGAGCAGTTCTTC. This gives the protein CASSYLSGSWGRGSYNEQFF.

The rearrangement uses TRBV4-3 and TRBJ2-5; D gene ambiguous. The CDR3 spans 15 residues. From germline, CDR1 is LGHNA and CDR2 YSLEER. The V end was cut by 1 base, the J end by 2 bases, with 11 bases between. The CDR3 sequence: CASSQGSFQQETQYF. The CDR3 coding sequence is TGCGCCAGCAGCCAAGGATCGTTTCAGCAAGAGACCCAGTACTTC.

V and J are TRBV4-1 and TRBJ1-4; possible D gene TRBD1, 5 bases. Trimming left V 3 bases short and J 8 bases short, with 10 bases between. The germline V gene encodes CDR1 MGHRA and CDR2 YSYEKL. The CDR3 length is 13 residues. CDR3 residues: CASSQGDYEKLFF. CDR3 DNA: TGCGCCAGCAGCCAGGGGGACTACGAAAAACTGTTTTTT.

The chain combines TRBV7-9 with TRBJ2-7; possible D gene TRBD1, 5 bases. Germline V gene data show CDR1 as SEHNR and CDR2 as FQNEAQ (reference sequence). This CDR3 spans 12 amino acids. V lost 3 bases and J lost 5, with 8 bases in between. DNA of the CDR3: TGTGCCAGCAGCTTTCAGGGCAACGAGCAGTACTTC. The encoded protein is CASSFQGNEQYF.

This sequence joins TRBV4-2 and TRBJ2-7; D uncertain. In germline, CDR1 is LGHNA, CDR2 YNFKEQ. V dropped 1 base and J dropped 5 bases, with 12 bases sitting between them. The CDR3 has 14 amino acids. CDR3 in amino acids: CASSQVETEDEQYF. The DNA of the CDR3 is TGTGCCAGCAGCCAAGTAGAGACCGAGGACGAGCAGTACTTC.